These T cell receptor beta chains were read from a single sample in a study of T-cell memory formation after mild COVID-19. TCRdb used MiXCR to reprocess the 5' RACE reads, holding one entry per CDR3 protein. Altogether over 400,000 distinct CDR3 sequences are present, 23% being singletons, with the ten largest covering about an eighth. What was sequenced was PBMCs or a T cell subset sorted from them (not recorded which). Every receptor here comes from an adult woman who had mild COVID-19 (a few samples of this study predate the infection). Cell type and time point are not known. The CDR3 runs from the conserved cysteine through the conserved F or W. The order of the fields is V gene, D gene, CDR3 protein. The D gene is left open where the match is weak.

V gene: TRBV11-1
D gene: NA
CDR3 protein: CASSQGPGPDSEAFF

V gene: TRBV7-8
D gene: NA
CDR3 protein: CASSSEAGRARVPDTQYF

V gene: TRBV15
D gene: TRBD1
CDR3 protein: CATSRDPGTGYNEQFF

V gene: TRBV15
D gene: NA
CDR3 protein: CATSRDPSGLSIQYF

V gene: TRBV12-3/TRBV12-4
D gene: NA
CDR3 protein: CASSSLGVGGETEAFF

V gene: TRBV5-4
D gene: NA
CDR3 protein: CASSPSDFLETQYF

V gene: TRBV7-9
D gene: NA
CDR3 protein: CASSPIPAGAFF

V gene: TRBV24-1
D gene: NA
CDR3 protein: CATRNREDGYTF

V gene: TRBV4-2
D gene: TRBD2
CDR3 protein: CASSPGGVLADEQYF

V gene: TRBV7-3
D gene: TRBD2
CDR3 protein: CASSLQGTSGRTQYF

V gene: TRBV30
D gene: NA
CDR3 protein: CAWTKGGLMPRKLFF

V gene: TRBV7-7
D gene: NA
CDR3 protein: CASSFDGNSPLHF

V gene: TRBV29-1
D gene: TRBD2
CDR3 protein: CSVEGLAGTYNEQFF

V gene: TRBV5-1
D gene: TRBD2
CDR3 protein: CASSLARGLAGVYEQYF

V gene: TRBV27
D gene: TRBD1
CDR3 protein: CASPPARTGLPETQYF

V gene: TRBV12-5
D gene: TRBD2
CDR3 protein: CASGQSGTRKDTQYF

V gene: TRBV7-6
D gene: NA
CDR3 protein: CASSSPDRLPEAFF

V gene: TRBV7-3
D gene: NA
CDR3 protein: CASSSRGQGAHNEQFF

V gene: TRBV5-1
D gene: TRBD1
CDR3 protein: CASSTGASYEQYF

V gene: TRBV7-2
D gene: NA
CDR3 protein: CASTPVAGPQETQYF

V gene: TRBV6-6
D gene: TRBD2
CDR3 protein: CASGTSGNRRWNEQFF

V gene: TRBV25-1
D gene: TRBD1
CDR3 protein: CASRRTGSTGELFF

V gene: TRBV7-9
D gene: TRBD1
CDR3 protein: CASSLTGVAYEQYF

V gene: TRBV5-1
D gene: NA
CDR3 protein: CASSLENSYNEQFF

V gene: TRBV5-1
D gene: TRBD2
CDR3 protein: CASSSAGATDTQYF